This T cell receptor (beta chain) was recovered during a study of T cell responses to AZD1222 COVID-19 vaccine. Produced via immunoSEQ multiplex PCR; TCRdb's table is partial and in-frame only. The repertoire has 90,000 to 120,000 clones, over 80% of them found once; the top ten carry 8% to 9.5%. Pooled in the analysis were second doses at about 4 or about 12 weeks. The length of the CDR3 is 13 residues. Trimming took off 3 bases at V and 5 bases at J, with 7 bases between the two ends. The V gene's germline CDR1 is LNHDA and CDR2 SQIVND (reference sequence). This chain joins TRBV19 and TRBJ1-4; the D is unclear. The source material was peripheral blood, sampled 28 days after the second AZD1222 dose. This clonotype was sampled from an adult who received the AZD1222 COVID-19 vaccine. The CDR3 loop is CASSMRRNEKLFF. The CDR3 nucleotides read TGTGCCAGTAGTATGAGACGGAATGAAAAACTGTTTTTT.